The present entry profiles one T cell receptor beta chain with its context. The antigen is not known. The data stem from a study of CD8+CD57+ T cells in acquired aplastic anemia. Study overall: Roughly 3.1 ug was the average amount of DNA from sorted CD4+ and CD8+ cells.

The V gene's germline CDR1 is SGDLS and CDR2 YYNGEE. Trimming shortened V by 0 bases and J by 0 bases, and 7 bases separated the two germline ends. CDR3 length: 15 amino acids. It was patients with CD8+CD57+ cell expansion by flow cytometry who were chosen for sequencing. Broader study findings: For CD8+ Simpson's diversity, patients and controls showed no significant difference. Shared by patients and controls, some 29 CD8+ CDR3s were abundant in patients.

Investigators profiled TCR beta VDJ and CDR3 from genomic DNA template. Each CDR3 protein is one row after TCRdb ran MiXCR on the reads. The sample holds over 150,000 distinct CDR3 sequences, about two thirds seen once. The V and J genes are TRBV9 and TRBJ2-1; D perhaps matches TRBD1 (5 bases). The receptor comes from a human donor with aplastic anemia. Sequenced material: sorted CD4+, CD8+, or CD8+CD57+ T cells (not recorded which) from PBMCs. Here the CDR3 reads CASSVGDSSYNEQFF. The CDR3 nucleotides are TGTGCCAGCAGCGTAGGTGACAGCTCCTACAATGAGCAGTTCTTC.